Presented here are 6 T cell receptor beta chains from one specimen sequenced in a study of T cells after yellow fever vaccination. TCRdb reprocessed the 5' RACE reads via MiXCR and lists one record per CDR3 protein. The sample contains approximately 140,000 distinct CDR3 sequences, roughly 8.2% of which appear only once. Sequences were derived from CD4+ T cells sorted from PBMCs, sampled 5 days after the yellow fever booster vaccination. These receptors all stem from a man between 25 and 39 years old who received the YFV17D yellow fever vaccine.

In this sample, this clonotype turned up many times. The gene calls are TRBV20-1 and TRBJ1-4; D ambiguous. Germline assignment: CDR1 DFQATT and CDR2 SNEGSKA (reference sequence). V lost 3 bases to trimming and J lost 7 bases, with 9 bases between them. The CDR3 is made up of 12 amino acids. CDR3 nucleotide sequence: TGCAGTGCTAGGGCCCCGGCTGAAAAACTGTTTTTT. Amino acids: CSARAPAEKLFF.

The DNA of the CDR3 is TGTGCCAGCAGTTTCGTGGGGTTTCAAGAGACCCAGTACTTC. Translation: CASSFVGFQETQYF. The rearrangement links TRBV27 to TRBJ2-5; D unresolved. This CDR3 contains 14 residues. The germline V gene has CDR1 MNHEY and CDR2 SMNVEV (reference sequence). Between the trimmed V and J ends, which lost 3 bases and 2 bases, there was a span of 10 bases.

This clonotype appeared many times. The CDR3 DNA reads TGTGCCAGCAGCTCGGTTGGGTACGAGCAGTACTTC. As protein: CASSSVGYEQYF. The J gene is TRBJ2-7, the V gene TRBV7-2; no reliable D call. Germline CDR1 SGHTA, CDR2 FQGNSA. The V end lost 4 bases, the J end lost 4 bases, and 8 bases lay between the germline ends. This CDR3 region has 12 residues.

This clonotype has at least ten counts. V and J are TRBV20-1 and TRBJ2-7; 8 bases fit TRBD2. After removal of 1 base from V and 0 bases from J, the junction contained 8 bases not matched to a gene. The germline V gene encodes CDR1 DFQATT and CDR2 SNEGSKA (reference sequence). The CDR3 runs 16 residues. This chain's CDR3 is CSARGGASGLSYEQYF. The CDR3 bases are TGCAGTGCTAGAGGAGGGGCTAGCGGGCTCTCCTACGAGCAGTACTTC.

The sample holds many counts of this clonotype. This rearrangement joins TRBV11-2 to TRBJ2-7; possibly TRBD2 for D (5 bases). Germline loops: CDR1 SGHAT, CDR2 FQNNGV. V shed 4 bases and J shed 5 bases, with 12 bases lying between them. The CDR3 contains 13 residues. CDR3: CASSSVSGDEQYF. CDR3 coding DNA: TGTGCCAGCAGCTCAGTTTCCGGGGACGAGCAGTACTTC.

In its sample, this clonotype was seen many times. The chain uses TRBV20-1 and TRBJ2-1; TRBD1 might be the D (6 bases). Germline V gives CDR1 DFQATT, CDR2 SNEGSKA (reference sequence). Trimming stripped 5 bases from V and 0 bases from J, with 11 bases between. This CDR3 comprises 14 residues. The DNA for the CDR3 is TGCAGTGCTGAAACAGGGAGCTCCTACAATGAGCAGTTCTTC. Amino acids: CSAETGSSYNEQFF.